This T cell receptor beta chain originates from a study of T cells after yellow fever vaccination. The study made its TCR cDNA through 5'RACE template switching. That step introduced a universal primer site along with UMIs. One entry per CDR3 protein, called by TCRdb with MiXCR from the 5' RACE reads. The sample has about 160,000 distinct CDR3 sequences, 7% to 10% seen once. Study-wide findings and caveats: The appearance of a small share of clonotypes in both CD4 and CD8 compartments was observed. Abundant contaminating clonotypes from the bulk population could appear in FACS-sorted repertoires.

Points on this clonotype: The antigen is unknown.

V was shortened by 0 bases and J by 0 bases, with 9 bases between the two germline ends. The germline V gene has CDR1 SGHTA and CDR2 FQGNSA. The CDR3 length is 15 residues. This sequence joins TRBV7-2 and TRBJ2-7, with D possibly matching TRBD2 (6 bases). The material was CD8+ T cells sorted from PBMCs, obtained 45 days after the yellow fever booster vaccination. This clonotype originated in a man between 18 and 29 years old who received the YFV17D yellow fever vaccine. The CDR3 sequence is CASSLAGGSSYEQYF. The DNA of the CDR3 is TGTGCCAGCAGCTTAGCCGGGGGAAGCTCCTACGAGCAGTACTTC.